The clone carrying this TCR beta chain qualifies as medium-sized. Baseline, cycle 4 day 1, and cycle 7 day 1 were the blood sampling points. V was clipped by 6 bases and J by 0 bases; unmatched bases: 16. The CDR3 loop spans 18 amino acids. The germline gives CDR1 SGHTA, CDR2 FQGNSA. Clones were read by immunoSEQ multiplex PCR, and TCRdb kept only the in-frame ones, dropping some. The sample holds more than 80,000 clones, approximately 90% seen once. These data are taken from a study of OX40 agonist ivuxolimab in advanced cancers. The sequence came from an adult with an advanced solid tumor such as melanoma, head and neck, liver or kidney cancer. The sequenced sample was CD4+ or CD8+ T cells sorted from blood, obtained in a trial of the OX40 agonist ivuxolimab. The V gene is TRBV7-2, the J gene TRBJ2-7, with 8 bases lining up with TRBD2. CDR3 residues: CASSHQREPTMSSYEQYF. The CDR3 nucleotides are TGTGCCAGCAGTCACCAGCGGGAGCCCACCATGAGCTCCTACGAGCAGTACTTC.